What follows describes a single T cell receptor beta chain. Its antigen is currently not known. Base qualities are not at hand, and no much larger clone is one base apart. From the cysteine through the phenylalanine, the CDR3 covers 15 amino acids. Solely the CDR3 DNA is kept, with 45 bases framed from the first base. CDR1 and CDR2, per the germline V gene, are MNHNS and SASEGT. V loses 2 bases, J loses 3 bases, and the germline ends lie 13 bases apart. TCRbeta CDR3 regions were amplified from genomic DNA using the immunoSEQ Assay, a bias-controlled multiplex PCR. For the original study's pipeline: The number of nucleated cells in each sample was estimated by amplification of reference gene primers within the assay. To quantify the absolute abundance of each unique TCRbeta CDR3 rearrangement, sequence reads were collapsed and filtered. For each sample, productive Simpson clonality was calculated as the square root of Simpson's diversity index over productive rearrangements. The table was pulled from immuneACCESS by TCRdb, which kept in-frame rearrangements only. Such tables lose some clones; where checked, under half of the loss comes from unresolved V genes, and the rest has no known cause. That table supplies the V and J calls and clone size; D and trimming were determined from the DNA. The sample table shows over 130,000 clones, and 84% are seen once. Roughly 3.9% of the sample is in the top ten clones.

Participants in the prospective study were enrolled through a virtual design, were aged about 18 to 100 years, and lived in 24 United States geographic areas. Cohort assignment in the prospective study relied on participant-reported clinical history from a screening survey and a study questionnaire. In the prospective study, mobile phlebotomists collected whole blood, serum and a nasopharyngeal or oropharyngeal swab from each participant. Additional blood draws and questionnaires over a 2-month period could optionally be provided by prospective study participants. Before DNA extraction, prospective study blood samples were shipped either frozen or at room temperature. This entry belongs to a study of blood T cell repertoires in COVID-19 (dated by TCRdb to about 2020). The study in broad terms: ImmuneRACE Cohort 3 recovered participants were defined by two consecutive negative NP/OP PCR tests, healthcare professional clearance, or symptom resolution. Collaborator samples came from the United States, Italy and Spain and covered acute and convalescent phases of COVID-19. The material from the prospective study consisted of cDNA or gDNA derived from T cells, B-cell-depleted T cells, or PBMCs. The dataset comprised deeply sampled blood TCRbeta repertoires from subjects exposed to, actively infected with, or recovered from COVID-19. The repertoires were released in a freely available public database intended as a resource for research on the immune response to SARS-CoV-2. Samples were obtained from the ongoing ImmuneRACE study (first 160 participants) and from about 1,300 subjects provided by 6 global collaborators. Nearly every sample came with metadata listing a de-identified subject ID, COVID-19 status, age in years and sex. Where available, HLA class I and class II types were taken from metadata supplied by the sample provider and were not determined by assay-based typing. What the work shows at the level of the full study, not this receptor alone: Clinical and demographic metadata were provided uncurated, with the amount varying by source and participant.

The chain uses TRBV6-1 and TRBJ2-5; tentative D gene TRBD1, with 5 bases matching. The sample consisted of PBMCs or T cells enriched from blood (not recorded which). This sequence originates from a man aged 50 to 60 in a cohort exposed to, infected with or recovered from COVID-19 (not recorded which). The nucleotides read TGTGCCAGCAGTGAACGTTCGGCAGGGAAAGAGACCCAGTACTTC. Its translation is CASSERSAGKETQYF.